A selection of T cell receptor beta chains follows, all from one sample in a study of T cell responses to AZD1222 COVID-19 vaccine. The data were produced by immunoSEQ multiplex PCR, yet TCRdb's version contains in-frame clones alone and is incomplete. The sample lists 150,000 or so clones, approximately 90% seen once, with less than 1.5% in the top ten. Here the sequenced sample was peripheral blood, taken 28 days after the second AZD1222 dose. The receptors stem from an adult who received the AZD1222 COVID-19 vaccine. CDR3s leave out the opening cysteine and the closing phenylalanine or tryptophan. Fields, in order: V gene, CDR3 protein.

TRBV6-2/TRBV6-3 ASSYSFRDNLGKLF
TRBV14 ASSQVGAGKTEAF
TRBV5-1 ASSPGQGAGGYT
TRBV19 ASSATGENIQY
TRBV27 ASSFGGTNYGYT
TRBV7-6 ASSPQGKGYEQY
TRBV15 ATSRGTGFTEAF
TRBV12-5 ASGFGPGQETQY
TRBV20-1 SAGWGAEAF
TRBV7-2 ASSLGTGRSPLH
TRBV4-1 ASSQGPGTGNTIY
TRBV14 ASSQGGAQGEETQY
TRBV11-3 ASSLDPDTEAF
TRBV19 ASSRQGATNEKLF
TRBV15 ATKVGVGDYGYT
TRBV5-8 ASSPDASRTEAF
TRBV6-2/TRBV6-3 ASSYRRNVQETQY
TRBV21-1 ASSKATLGAYEQY
TRBV7-3 ASRLNPGGRDYEQY
TRBV10-3 AIGSLGRDGNTEAF
TRBV6-5 ASSPGPSNSPLH
TRBV10-1 ASSVYQPQH
TRBV11-2 ASSLVMRGATNEKLF
TRBV28 ASSLPRQPQH
TRBV29-1 SAGVGQAYNEQF
TRBV1 TSLRRTYEQY
TRBV7-9 ASSLGTVIGSGNTIY
TRBV11-2 ASRTEGRGYT
TRBV28 ASRLDRGPYNEQF
TRBV25-1 ASSWDGANYGYT
TRBV4-1 ASSLSGGDPGELF
TRBV20-1 SASSSTNYGYT